In its sample, the clone carrying this T cell receptor beta chain was seen many times. Its matching antigen is unknown. This record belongs to a study of metastatic and nonmetastatic thyroid tumors. Study summary: The comparison covered peripheral blood and tumor or nodule tissue in malignant and benign thyroid patients. Study-level points and caveats: Significantly higher TCR beta diversity was reportedly seen in malignant thyroid tumors than benign nodules, in blood and tumor.

In the source study's methods: For papillary thyroid cancer, a distant-metastasis classifier was constructed from CDR3 differences observed across clinicopathological groups. With MiXCR, TCRdb reprocessed the PCR reads. The V and J calls were determined by TCRdb, not by the authors. This repertoire shows under 30,000 clones, approximately 22% found once; its top ten account for approximately 39%. No patient had received any treatment before thyroid surgery. This CDR3 region has 15 residues. Trimming took off 4 bases at V and 1 base at J, with 16 bases between the two ends. Per germline, CDR1 DFQATT and CDR2 SNEGSKA (reference sequence).

This sequence joins TRBV20-1 and TRBJ1-1; D is perhaps TRBD1 (6 bases). Sample: blood. The receptor comes from a female donor with papillary thyroid cancer or a benign thyroid nodule (not recorded which). Some clones in this sample may be carry-over from other donors' samples. Here the CDR3 reads CSAMPWGQTNTEAFF. For the CDR3, the DNA is TGCAGTGCTATGCCCTGGGGGCAGACGAACACTGAAGCTTTCTTT.